Listed here are 10 T cell receptor beta chains from one sample, sequenced in a study of blood T cell repertoires in COVID-19. The assay was immunoSEQ multiplex PCR, and TCRdb's table has in-frame clones only and misses some. The sample shows 350,000 to 400,000 clones, roughly 87% of them seen only once. Sequences were obtained from PBMCs or T cells enriched from blood (not recorded which). These receptors were obtained from a woman under 40 who had recovered from COVID-19.

This chain joins TRBV27 and TRBJ2-7; 8 bases map to TRBD2. The CDR3 is 16 residues long. V lost 0 bases, J lost 4 bases, and 8 bases stayed unmatched. Germline CDR1 MNHEY, CDR2 SMNVEV (reference sequence). This CDR3 reads CASSLSSSGGIYEQYF. In nucleotides, the CDR3 is TGTGCCAGCAGTTTATCTTCGAGCGGGGGTATATACGAGCAGTACTTC.

In nucleotides, the CDR3 is TGTGCCAGCAGTGAAGCGGAGCTACATACGCAGTATTTT. It is translated as CASSEAELHTQYF. This chain joins TRBV6-1 and TRBJ2-3; D call uncertain. This CDR3 contains 13 residues. V was trimmed by 0 bases and J by 7 bases, leaving 8 bases between them. Germline assignment: CDR1 MNHNS and CDR2 SASEGT.

V usage is TRBV11-3 and J usage is TRBJ2-3; TRBD2 matches 12 bases. The CDR3 has 16 residues. Germline-derived CDR1 and CDR2 are SGHNT and YENEEA. Unmatched junction bases numbered 7, after V lost 5 bases and J lost 4 bases. CDR3 nucleotide sequence: TGTGCCAGCAGCCCAGCTAGCGGGGGGGCCGCAGATACGCAGTATTTT. Its protein is CASSPASGGAADTQYF.

This chain joins TRBV6-5 and TRBJ1-3; D unresolved. V was pared by 7 bases and J by 4 bases, with 14 bases between. This CDR3 has 14 residues. Germline values: CDR1 MNHEY, CDR2 SVGAGI. The CDR3 loop reads CASTPNSGGNTIYF. For the CDR3, the DNA is TGTGCCAGCACCCCTAACAGTGGCGGAAACACCATATATTTT.

The genes are TRBV27 and TRBJ2-7; the match to TRBD1 covers 9 bases. This CDR3 has 17 residues. The trim removed 4 bases at V and 5 bases at J, leaving 15 bases unmatched. Germline V gene lookup returns CDR1 MNHEY and CDR2 SMNVEV (reference sequence). CDR3 protein: CASSSTPPGTGYNEQYF. CDR3 nucleotide sequence: TGTGCCAGCAGTTCCACCCCCCCCGGGACAGGGTACAACGAGCAGTACTTC.

The chain has TRBV6-5 and TRBJ1-1, with D unresolved. V lost 2 bases and J 4 bases, leaving 11 bases between the germline ends. CDR3 size: 14 residues. Germline V lookup: CDR1 MNHEY, CDR2 SVGAGI. This CDR3 reads CASSYTGFGTEAFF. The CDR3 DNA is TGTGCCAGCAGTTACACGGGGTTTGGCACTGAAGCTTTCTTT.

The V gene is TRBV5-1, the J gene TRBJ1-1; D perhaps matches TRBD1 (5 bases). The V end lost 4 bases, the J end lost 1 base, and 14 bases lay between the germline ends. CDR1 and CDR2 (germline): SGHRS, YFSETQ. This CDR3 comprises 15 residues. The CDR3 loop is CASSNPDRQNTEAFF. The CDR3 DNA is TGCGCCAGCAGCAACCCAGACAGACAGAACACTGAAGCTTTCTTT.

The CDR3 reads CAWSRQGAGDTQYF. The CDR3 DNA sequence: TGTGCCTGGAGTCGACAGGGGGCAGGGGATACGCAGTATTTT. This sequence joins TRBV30 and TRBJ2-3; 10 bases line up with TRBD1. The CDR3 covers 14 residues. Germline V gene sequence: CDR1 GTSNPN, CDR2 SVGIG (reference sequence). The V and J ends lost 2 bases and 6 bases, in that order; junction bases with no gene match: 5.

The genes are TRBV14 and TRBJ2-1, with 7 bases identical to TRBD1. In germline, CDR1 is SGHDN, CDR2 FVKESK. The CDR3 runs to 13 residues. V gave up 3 bases and J gave up 8 bases; unmatched junction bases: 4. The CDR3 region is CASSQNRGYEQFF. CDR3 in DNA: TGTGCCAGCAGCCAGAACAGGGGCTATGAGCAGTTCTTC.

In its sample, this clone was seen a few times. The chain carries TRBV10-1 and TRBJ2-2, with D possibly matching TRBD2 (5 bases). Germline lookup yields CDR1 WNHNN and CDR2 SYGVQD (reference sequence). There are 15 residues in the CDR3. The CDR3, as DNA: TGCGCACGAGCGGTACATCCAAGGGTTCCCGGGGAGCTGTTTTTT. Its translation is CARAVHPRVPGELFF.